The present T cell receptor beta chain was sequenced within a study of identical twins. General observations from the study: The abundant beta clonotypes from cord blood had fewer insertions, and memory repertoires had none of this. Out-of-frame alpha sequences shared by twins were enriched for low generation probability. Excess sharing between twins was weaker in beta out-of-frame sequences.

Per germline, CDR1 MNHEY and CDR2 SMNVEV (reference sequence). V was pared by 10 bases and J by 0 bases, with 13 bases between. This CDR3 region has 15 residues. After template switching added a universal primer site, the resulting cDNA carried unique molecular identifiers. TCRdb called the 5' RACE reads again in MiXCR, with one record for every CDR3 protein. This sample yields some 270,000 distinct CDR3 sequences, of which about 8% are seen a single time; less than 4% belongs to the top ten. Note on this clonotype: Its antigen remains unidentified.

These sequences were also reported in another study, on yellow fever vaccine responses in identical twins.

The sequence was collected from a woman under 30 in good health. The rearrangement uses TRBV27 and TRBJ2-6, with D maybe TRBD1 (5 bases). Material: CD8+ T cells sorted from blood. CDR3 loop: CATSTVSSGANVLTF. The CDR3 bases are TGTGCCACCTCGACAGTATCCTCTGGGGCCAACGTCCTGACTTTC.